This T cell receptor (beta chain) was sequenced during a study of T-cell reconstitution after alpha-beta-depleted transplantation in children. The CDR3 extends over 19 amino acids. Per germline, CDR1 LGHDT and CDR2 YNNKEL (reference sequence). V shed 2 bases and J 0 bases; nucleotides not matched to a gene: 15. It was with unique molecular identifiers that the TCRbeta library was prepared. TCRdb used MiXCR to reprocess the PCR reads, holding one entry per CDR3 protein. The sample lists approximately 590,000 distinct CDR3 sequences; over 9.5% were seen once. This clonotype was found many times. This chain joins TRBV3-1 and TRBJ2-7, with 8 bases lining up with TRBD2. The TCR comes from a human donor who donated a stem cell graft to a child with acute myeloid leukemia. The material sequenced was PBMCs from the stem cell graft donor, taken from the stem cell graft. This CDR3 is CASSQRTMSGGWPSYEQYF. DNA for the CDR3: TGTGCCAGCAGCCAAAGGACTATGAGCGGGGGCTGGCCCTCCTACGAGCAGTACTTC.